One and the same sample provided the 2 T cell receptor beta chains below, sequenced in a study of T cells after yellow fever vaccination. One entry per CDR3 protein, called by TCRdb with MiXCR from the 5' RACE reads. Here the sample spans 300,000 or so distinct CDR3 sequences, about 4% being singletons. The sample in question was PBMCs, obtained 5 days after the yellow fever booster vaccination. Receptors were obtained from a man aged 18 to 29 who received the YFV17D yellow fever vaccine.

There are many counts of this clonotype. In nucleotides, the CDR3 is TGTGCCAGCAGCTCAGACAGGGACACTGAAGCTTTCTTT. Protein sequence: CASSSDRDTEAFF. The chain has TRBV7-3 and TRBJ1-1, with 7 nucleotides matching TRBD1. From germline, CDR1 is SGHTA and CDR2 FQGTGA. CDR3 length equals 13 residues. Unmatched junction bases numbered 2, after V lost 4 bases and J lost 3 bases.

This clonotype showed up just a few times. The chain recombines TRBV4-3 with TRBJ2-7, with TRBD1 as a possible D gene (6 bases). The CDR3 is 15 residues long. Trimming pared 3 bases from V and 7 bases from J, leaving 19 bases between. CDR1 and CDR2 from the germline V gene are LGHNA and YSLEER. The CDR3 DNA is TGCGCCAGCAGCCAGGGATACAGGGTTTCCGGGGAGCAGTACTTC. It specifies CASSQGYRVSGEQYF.